The text below deals with one T cell receptor (beta chain). Its antigen is undetermined. Germline V gene sequence: CDR1 SEHNR, CDR2 FQNEAQ (reference sequence). There are 12 residues in the CDR3. The ends were cut back, 5 bases at V and 7 bases at J, with 11 bases in the middle. TCR beta VDJ and CDR3 profiles were obtained from a genomic DNA template. TCRdb fed the reads into MiXCR, producing one record per CDR3 protein. Of around 150,000 distinct CDR3 sequences listed, around 45% are singletons. The data stem from a study of CD8+CD57+ T cells in acquired aplastic anemia. Looking at the study overall: Recorded DNA amounts for sorted CD4+ and CD8+ cells had an average of roughly 3.4 ug. Healthy donors averaged about 9.8 million reads for CD4+ cells.

General study results and limits: Patients versus controls showed no significant CD8+ Simpson's diversity difference. Patients and controls shared some 30 CD8+ CDR3 sequences.

The clonotype originates from a human donor in good health. The chain combines TRBV7-9 with TRBJ1-2, with D maybe TRBD1 (6 bases). The specimen was sorted CD4+, CD8+, or CD8+CD57+ T cells (not recorded which) from PBMCs. The chain's CDR3 is CASSPGGSGYTF. The CDR3 bases are TGTGCCAGCAGCCCCGGGGGCAGTGGCTACACCTTC.